Listed below are T cell receptor beta chains from one sample, sequenced in a study of cytomegalovirus exposure and HLA in healthy donors. Clones were sequenced by immunoSEQ multiplex PCR, and TCRdb holds only the in-frame ones, with some missing. Among around 200,000 clones, over 80% were seen once, and the ten largest hold about a tenth. Specimen: PBMCs. These receptors all stem from a woman in her fifties or sixties in good health and CMV-seropositive. CDR3s include the opening cysteine and the closing phenylalanine or tryptophan. The D gene is left open where the match is weak. Size is stated for part of the rows, as once, few or many counts, or as a class when the clone is expanded.

j_gene,abundance,v_gene,d_gene,CDR3nt,CDR3aa
TRBJ2-7,few,TRBV10-2,-,TGCGCCAGCAGTAGACAGGACCGCTACGAGCAGTACTTC,CASSRQDRYEQYF
TRBJ1-3,-,TRBV25-1,TRBD1,TGTGCCAGCAGTGCAGGTTGGACAGGGGCTACTGGAAACACCATATATTTT,CASSAGWTGATGNTIYF
TRBJ1-1,-,TRBV6-6,-,TGTGCCAGCAGTGGCGAGGTCCTTAACACTGAAGCTTTCTTT,CASSGEVLNTEAFF
TRBJ1-1,-,TRBV25-1,TRBD1,TGTGCCAGCCAGGGACAGGGGCACACTGAAGCTTTCTTT,CASQGQGHTEAFF
TRBJ1-5,-,TRBV7-8,-,TGTGCCAGCAGCTCCAGGGTTAGCAATCAGCCCCAGCATTTT,CASSSRVSNQPQHF
TRBJ1-1,-,TRBV9,-,TGTGCCAGCAGCGTAGGGACGCAGGGGGAAGCTTTCTTT,CASSVGTQGEAFF
TRBJ2-7,-,TRBV25-1,TRBD1,TGTGCCAGCAGTGGGGACAGGGACTACGAGCAGTACTTC,CASSGDRDYEQYF
TRBJ2-7,-,TRBV12-5,TRBD2,TGTGCTAGTGGTTCCTCGGGGAGGGCAGCATGGGAGCAGTACTTC,CASGSSGRAAWEQYF
TRBJ1-6,-,TRBV5-1,-,TGCGCCAGCAGCTTGGGCCAGGCACCCCTCCACTTT,CASSLGQAPLHF
TRBJ1-5,once,TRBV30,TRBD1,TGTGCCTGGAGTGGGGGACAGGGTAGCAATCAGCCCCAGCATTTT,CAWSGGQGSNQPQHF
TRBJ2-3,-,TRBV7-9,-,TGTGCCAGCAGCCTTAGCGGTGATACGCAGTATTTT,CASSLSGDTQYF
TRBJ2-7,few,TRBV5-1,-,TGCGCCAGCAGCTCTGGACAGCTAGAGCAGTACTTC,CASSSGQLEQYF
TRBJ1-2,-,TRBV2,-,TGTGCCAGCAGTGACCCCTTACGCGATATATATGGCTACACCTTC,CASSDPLRDIYGYTF
TRBJ2-4,-,TRBV29-1,-,TGCAGCGTTGAAAGCGACGGGCGGGCAAACATTCAGTACTTC,CSVESDGRANIQYF
TRBJ1-5,once,TRBV28,-,TGTGCCAGCAGTTTCTCCCGCGGGACCTTGCAGCCCCAGCATTTT,CASSFSRGTLQPQHF
TRBJ2-6,-,TRBV28,-,TGTGCCAGCAGCTTAGCAGGGGGAGGTTCTGGGGCCAACGTCCTGACTTTC,CASSLAGGGSGANVLTF
TRBJ2-7,-,TRBV5-1,-,TGCGCCAGCAGGCCTCCGTTGACAGGTTACGAGCAGTACTTC,CASRPPLTGYEQYF
TRBJ2-5,once,TRBV19,-,TGTGCCAGTAACCAGCGGTTGGATCAAGAGACCCAGTACTTC,CASNQRLDQETQYF
TRBJ1-5,-,TRBV19,TRBD1,TGTGCCAGTAGTAAATCGGACAGGGGGCGAATTTTGCAGCCCCAGCATTTT,CASSKSDRGRILQPQHF
TRBJ2-2,-,TRBV7-3,-,TGTGCCAGCAGCTCCGAGGGGGGGAGCGGGGTCACCGGGGAGCTGTTTTTT,CASSSEGGSGVTGELFF
TRBJ1-1,few,TRBV5-1,-,TGCGCCAGCAGCGTGACACAGGGATACACTGAAGCTTTCTTT,CASSVTQGYTEAFF
TRBJ1-1,few,TRBV6-4,-,TGTGCCAGCAGCCCCGGGACAAACACTGAAGCTTTCTTT,CASSPGTNTEAFF
TRBJ1-2,-,TRBV6-1,-,TGTGCCAGCAGTAGGGGGGGGGACGGCTACACCTTC,CASSRGGDGYTF
TRBJ1-1,-,TRBV5-4,-,TGTGCCAGCAGCTACCCTAACGACAGAGAAGAAGCTTTCTTT,CASSYPNDREEAFF
TRBJ1-2,-,TRBV5-6,TRBD1,TGTGCCAGCACCTACGAGCGGACAGGCTATGGCTACACCTTC,CASTYERTGYGYTF
TRBJ1-1,-,TRBV30,-,TGTGCCTGGAGCTTTACTGGGCGAACTGAAGCTTTCTTT,CAWSFTGRTEAFF
TRBJ1-5,-,TRBV4-1,TRBD1,TGCGCCAGCAGCCGAGAAGACAGGGGGCGTTTCGGCAATCAGCCCCAGCATTTT,CASSREDRGRFGNQPQHF
TRBJ1-1,-,TRBV6-5,-,TGTGCCAGCAGTGAAATGGAGTGGAACACTGAAGCTTTCTTT,CASSEMEWNTEAFF
TRBJ2-5,-,TRBV19,TRBD2,TGTGCCAGTAGTATCGTTGGGACTAGCCTTGGTGAGACCCAGTACTTC,CASSIVGTSLGETQYF
TRBJ2-3,-,TRBV4-1,TRBD2,TGCGCCAGCAGCCAAGATCATACTAGCGGGATAGATACGCAGTATTTT,CASSQDHTSGIDTQYF
TRBJ2-2,-,TRBV5-4,-,TGTGCCAGCAGCTCAGCGAGACAGATAAACACCGGGGAGCTGTTTTTT,CASSSARQINTGELFF
TRBJ1-5,-,TRBV30,-,TGTGCCTGGAGTGTATCAGGATATCAGCCCCAGCATTTT,CAWSVSGYQPQHF
TRBJ1-4,-,TRBV25-1,TRBD1,TGTGCCAGCAGTGAAGAGTTCAGGACAGGGGGAGAAAAACTGTTTTTT,CASSEEFRTGGEKLFF
TRBJ2-3,once,TRBV5-1,-,TGCGCCAGCAGCTTGGCCGCGGGGATTAGAACTAGCACAGATACGCAGTATTTT,CASSLAAGIRTSTDTQYF
TRBJ2-3,-,TRBV6-4,-,TGTGCCAGCAGTGAGGCCGAAGCAGATACGCAGTATTTT,CASSEAEADTQYF
TRBJ2-5,-,TRBV27,-,TGTGCCAGCAGTTTATTTCGTTCGGAGACCCAGTACTTC,CASSLFRSETQYF
TRBJ2-3,-,TRBV9,TRBD2,TGTGCCAGCAGCGTGACTAGCGGGGGTAGGGCAGATACGCAGTATTTT,CASSVTSGGRADTQYF
TRBJ2-1,-,TRBV5-6,TRBD2,TGTGCCAGCAGCCCAGGGCTAGCGGGGGCTCCGACCTCCTACAATGAGCAGTTCTTC,CASSPGLAGAPTSYNEQFF
TRBJ2-7,few,TRBV28,TRBD2,TGTGCCAGCAGGACCGGACTAGCGGGGAACTACGAGCAGTACTTC,CASRTGLAGNYEQYF
TRBJ1-4,-,TRBV6-5,-,TGTGCCAGCAGTGTTGACTATCCAACTAATGAAAAACTGTTTTTT,CASSVDYPTNEKLFF
TRBJ1-1,-,TRBV9,-,TGTGCCAGCAGCGTTGAGGCCATGAACACTGAAGCTTTCTTT,CASSVEAMNTEAFF
TRBJ2-2,few,TRBV4-3,TRBD2,TGCGCCAGCAGCCAAGAGCTAGCGGGGTCCCTCCCCACCGGGGAGCTGTTTTTT,CASSQELAGSLPTGELFF
TRBJ2-5,-,TRBV18,-,TGTGCCAGCTCGCCTTACCGGGACTTTGGAGAGACCCAGTACTTC,CASSPYRDFGETQYF
TRBJ1-1,-,TRBV14,-,TGTGCCAGCACCTTTATTTTAATCGAAGCTTTCTTT,CASTFILIEAFF
TRBJ1-1,few,TRBV19,-,TGTGCCAGTAGTATTTCAGTGAACACTGAAGCTTTCTTT,CASSISVNTEAFF
TRBJ2-3,once,TRBV27,-,TGTGCCAGCAGTTTGGGGTGGAGGGGGCGGGATACGCAGTATTTT,CASSLGWRGRDTQYF
TRBJ2-7,-,TRBV30,TRBD1,TGTGCCTGGAGTAAGGGACAGGGGATTACTTACGAGCAGTACTTC,CAWSKGQGITYEQYF
TRBJ1-2,-,TRBV5-8,-,TGTGCCAGCAGCCAACAGGGTCGGCTCGGCTACACCTTC,CASSQQGRLGYTF